What follows are 14 T cell receptor beta chains derived from one specimen sequenced in a study of graft-versus-host responses after intestinal transplantation. The table came from immunoSEQ multiplex PCR; TCRdb's copy has only in-frame clones and leaves some out. The profile covers roughly 100,000 clones, with 80% to 95% appearing a single time and roughly 1.2% taken by the ten largest. The antigens these receptors bind are not known. The sample here was unstimulated CD8+ T cells sorted from spleen or lymph node cells, taken before intestinal transplant. All receptors derive from a human donor who received an intestinal transplant.

The chain combines TRBV4-1 with TRBJ2-3; D is ambiguous. With 0 bases removed from V and 2 bases from J, the gap between germline ends came to 6 bases. This CDR3 has 14 residues. Germline CDR1 and CDR2: MGHRA and YSYEKL. CDR3 sequence (DNA): TGCGCCAGCAGCCAAGACAGCTACACAGATACGCAGTATTTT. Translating it yields CASSQDSYTDTQYF.

The chain has TRBV19 and TRBJ1-5; TRBD1 agrees at 8 bases. Germline trimming cut 5 bases from V and 4 bases from J; bases unmatched to any gene: 7. The germline V gene has CDR1 LNHDA and CDR2 SQIVND (reference sequence). CDR3 length: 15 residues. The CDR3 region has the DNA TGTGCCAGTAGTTCCCAGGGGGCCAGGAATCAGCCCCAGCATTTT. It specifies CASSSQGARNQPQHF.

The V call is TRBV7-3, the J call TRBJ2-3; TRBD2 might be the D (6 bases). The CDR3 totals 15 residues. The germline gives CDR1 SGHTA, CDR2 FQGTGA. V was shortened by 3 bases and J by 0 bases, with 10 bases between the two germline ends. Here the CDR3 reads CASSLAGSSTDTQYF. The CDR3 DNA reads TGTGCCAGCAGCTTGGCGGGGAGCAGCACAGATACGCAGTATTTT.

This chain links TRBV30 with TRBJ2-7; weak D call: TRBD1 (5 bases). The CDR3 loop spans 12 amino acids. Trimming removed 6 bases at V and 0 bases at J, with 9 bases between. CDR1 and CDR2 (germline): GTSNPN, SVGIG (reference sequence). CDR3 sequence: CACQGISYEQYF. DNA for the CDR3: TGTGCCTGTCAGGGTATCTCCTACGAGCAGTACTTC.

This chain links TRBV4-1 with TRBJ2-1, with 8 bases matching TRBD2. Germline assignment: CDR1 MGHRA and CDR2 YSYEKL. With 2 bases clipped from V and 5 bases from J, the junction kept 2 bases outside the gene matches. There are 14 residues in the CDR3. The CDR3 here is CASSQPGGNNEQFF. The CDR3 nucleotides are TGCGCCAGCAGCCAACCGGGAGGGAACAATGAGCAGTTCTTC.

The chain has TRBV5-4 and TRBJ1-1; possibly TRBD1 for D (5 bases). V shed 1 base and J shed 6 bases, with 7 bases lying between them. Germline-derived CDR1 and CDR2 are SGHNT and YYREEE (reference sequence). This CDR3 region has 12 residues. The CDR3 DNA is TGTGCCAGCAGCTTGAGACAGCCTGAAGCTTTCTTT. Translating gives CASSLRQPEAFF. Full variable domain (missing parts from reference TRBV5-4 and TRBJ1-1): ETGVTQSPTHLIKTRGQQVTLRCSSQSGHNTVSWYQQALGQGPQFIFQYYREEENGRGNFPPRFSGLQFPNYSSELNVNALELDDSALYLCASSLRQPEAFFGQGTRLTVV.

There are a few counts of this clone. J is TRBJ2-1 and V is TRBV29-1, with D possibly matching TRBD2 (7 bases). Trimming took off 0 bases at V and 12 bases at J, with 9 bases between the two ends. CDR1 is SQVTM and CDR2 is ANQGSEA in the germline V gene. The CDR3 is made up of 11 amino acids. The CDR3 loop reads CSVEDRGAQFF. CDR3 in DNA: TGCAGCGTTGAAGATCGGGGGGCGCAGTTCTTC.

The CDR3 bases are TGTGCCAGCAGTGAACTGGGACTAGTCGGTTTTAAGCAGTTCTTC. Its translation is CASSELGLVGFKQFF. This chain links TRBV25-1 with TRBJ2-1, with 8 bases lining up with TRBD2. V lost 2 bases and J lost 11; bases outside the gene matches: 11. The CDR3 is 15 amino acids. The germline V gene encodes CDR1 MGHDK and CDR2 SYGVNS.

The chain uses TRBV11-2 and TRBJ2-1; D is uncertain. The V end lost 0 bases, the J end lost 4 bases, and 13 bases lay between the germline ends. CDR3 length: 16 residues. The V gene's germline CDR1 is SGHAT and CDR2 FQNNGV. The CDR3 nucleotides read TGTGCCAGCAGCTTAGAGGCCAACGAACCTTACAATGAGCAGTTCTTC. It translates to CASSLEANEPYNEQFF.

V usage is TRBV7-8 and J usage is TRBJ2-2, with 9 bases that match TRBD2. Germline V gene lookup returns CDR1 SGHVS and CDR2 FQNEAQ. The CDR3 is 15 amino acids. J lost 7 bases, V lost 2 bases, and 5 bases had no gene match. The CDR3 DNA sequence: TGTGCCAGCAGCTTATGGTCTAGCGGGGACGGGGAGCTGTTTTTT. Translation gives CASSLWSSGDGELFF.

The V call is TRBV19, the J call TRBJ1-2; a weak D match, TRBD1 (6 bases). Germline V gene lookup returns CDR1 LNHDA and CDR2 SQIVND (reference sequence). The V end lost 7 bases, the J end lost 3 bases, and 15 bases lay between the germline ends. There are 14 residues in the CDR3. The CDR3 loop reads CASTRDTGYYGYTF. The CDR3 region has the DNA TGTGCCAGTACCCGAGACACAGGGTACTATGGCTACACCTTC.

V and J are TRBV19 and TRBJ2-7; a weak D match, TRBD2 (5 bases). CDR1 is LNHDA, CDR2 SQIVND, per germline (reference sequence). The CDR3 is 11 residues long. The germline V and J ends were trimmed by 5 bases and 6 bases, with 8 bases remaining between them. CDR3 coding DNA: TGTGCCAGTAGTGGAGGATTCGAGCAGTACTTC. It codes for CASSGGFEQYF.

Of note for this clone: The final CDR3 position lacks the conserved phenylalanine or tryptophan, pointing to a likely read error. No DNA is shown, since the ends of the CDR3 on it are uncertain; the CDR3 is the one TCRdb lists. The J gene is TRBJ2-3, the V gene TRBV7-3; TRBD2 is taken as the D call from the table, unchecked against the DNA. The CDR3 region is 10 residues in length, termini included. Germline loops: CDR1 SGHTA, CDR2 FQGTGA. CDR3 sequence reads: CASSLRAGLL.

The chain links TRBV2 to TRBJ2-1; 13 positions match TRBD2. CDR3 length: 15 residues. Unmatched junction bases numbered 6, after V lost 7 bases and J lost 6 bases. Germline CDR1 reads SNHLY; CDR2 reads FYNNEI. The CDR3 loop is CASTPRTSGGNEQFF. In DNA form, the CDR3 reads TGTGCCAGCACCCCTCGGACTAGCGGGGGCAATGAGCAGTTCTTC.